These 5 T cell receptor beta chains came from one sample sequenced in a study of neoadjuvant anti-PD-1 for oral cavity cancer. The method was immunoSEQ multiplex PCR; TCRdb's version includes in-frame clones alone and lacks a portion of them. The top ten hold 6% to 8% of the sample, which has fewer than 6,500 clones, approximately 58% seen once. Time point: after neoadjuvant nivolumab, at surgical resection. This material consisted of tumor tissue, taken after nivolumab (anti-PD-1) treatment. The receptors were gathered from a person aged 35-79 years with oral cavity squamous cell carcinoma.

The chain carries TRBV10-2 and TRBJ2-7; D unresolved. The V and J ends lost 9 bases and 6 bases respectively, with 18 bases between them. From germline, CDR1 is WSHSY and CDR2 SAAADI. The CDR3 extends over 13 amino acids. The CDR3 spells CASAPQPLGEQYF. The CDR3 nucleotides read TGCGCCAGTGCCCCCCAGCCCCTGGGCGAGCAGTACTTC.

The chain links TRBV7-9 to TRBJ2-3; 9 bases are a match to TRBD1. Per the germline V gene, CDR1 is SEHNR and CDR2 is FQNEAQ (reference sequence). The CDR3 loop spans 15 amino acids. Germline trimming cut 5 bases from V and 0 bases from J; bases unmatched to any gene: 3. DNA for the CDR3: TGTGCCAGCAGCCCCGGGACAGGGAGCACAGATACGCAGTATTTT. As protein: CASSPGTGSTDTQYF. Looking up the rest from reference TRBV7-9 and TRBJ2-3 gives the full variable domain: DTGVSQNPRHKITKRGQNVTFRCDPISEHNRLYWYRQTLGQGPEFLTYFQNEAQLEKSRLLSDRFSAERPKGSFSTLEIQRTEQGDSAMYLCASSPGTGSTDTQYFGPGTRLTVL.

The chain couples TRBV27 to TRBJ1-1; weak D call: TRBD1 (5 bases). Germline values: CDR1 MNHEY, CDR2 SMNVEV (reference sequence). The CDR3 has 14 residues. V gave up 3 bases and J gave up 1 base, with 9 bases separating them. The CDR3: CASSFRAKNTEAFF. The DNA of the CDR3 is TGTGCCAGCAGTTTCAGGGCGAAGAACACTGAAGCTTTCTTT.

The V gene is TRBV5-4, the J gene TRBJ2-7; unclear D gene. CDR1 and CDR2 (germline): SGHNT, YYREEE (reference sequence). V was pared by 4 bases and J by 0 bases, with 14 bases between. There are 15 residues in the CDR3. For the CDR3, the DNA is TGTGCCAGCAGCCCGACGGCCGATAGCTCCTACGAGCAGTACTTC. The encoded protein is CASSPTADSSYEQYF.

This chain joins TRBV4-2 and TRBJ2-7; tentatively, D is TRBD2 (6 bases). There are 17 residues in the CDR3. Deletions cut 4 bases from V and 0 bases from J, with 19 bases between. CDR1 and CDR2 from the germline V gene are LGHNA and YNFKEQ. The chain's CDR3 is CASSRGTEGLSSYEQYF. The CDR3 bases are TGTGCCAGCAGCCGGGGGACGGAGGGGTTGAGCTCCTACGAGCAGTACTTC.